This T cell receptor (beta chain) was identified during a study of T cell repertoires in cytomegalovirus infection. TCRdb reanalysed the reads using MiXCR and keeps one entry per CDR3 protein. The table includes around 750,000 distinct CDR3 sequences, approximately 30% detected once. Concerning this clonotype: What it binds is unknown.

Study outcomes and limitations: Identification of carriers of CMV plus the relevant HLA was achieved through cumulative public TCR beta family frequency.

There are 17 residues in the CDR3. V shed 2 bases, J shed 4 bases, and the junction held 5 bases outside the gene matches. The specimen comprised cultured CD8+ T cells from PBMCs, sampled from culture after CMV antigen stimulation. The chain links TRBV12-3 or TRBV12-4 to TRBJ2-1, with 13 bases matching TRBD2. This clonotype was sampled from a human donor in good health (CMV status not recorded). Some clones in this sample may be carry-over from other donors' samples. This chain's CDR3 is CASSLRLAGGGYNEQFF. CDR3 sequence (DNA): TGTGCCAGCAGTTTACGACTAGCGGGGGGCGGTTACAATGAGCAGTTCTTC.